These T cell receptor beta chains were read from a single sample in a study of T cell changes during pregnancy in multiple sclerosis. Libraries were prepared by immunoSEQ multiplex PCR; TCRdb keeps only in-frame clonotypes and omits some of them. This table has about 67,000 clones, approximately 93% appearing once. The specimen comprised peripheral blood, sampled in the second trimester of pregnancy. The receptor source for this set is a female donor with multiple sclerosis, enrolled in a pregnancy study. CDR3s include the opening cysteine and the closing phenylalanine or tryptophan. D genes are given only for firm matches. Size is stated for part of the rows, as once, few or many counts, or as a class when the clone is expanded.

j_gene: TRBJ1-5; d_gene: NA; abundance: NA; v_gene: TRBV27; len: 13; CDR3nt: TGTGCCAGCAGTTTATCGCTAAGTCAGCCCCAGCATTTT; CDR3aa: CASSLSLSQPQHF
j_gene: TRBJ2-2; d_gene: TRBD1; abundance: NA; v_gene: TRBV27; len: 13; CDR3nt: TGTGCCAGCGGCCGGACAGGGGGAGGGGAGCTGTTTTTT; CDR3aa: CASGRTGGGELFF
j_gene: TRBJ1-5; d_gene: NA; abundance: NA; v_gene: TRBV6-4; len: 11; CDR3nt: TGTGCCAGCAGTCCTTACAGGTCCCAGCATTTT; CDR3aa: CASSPYRSQHF
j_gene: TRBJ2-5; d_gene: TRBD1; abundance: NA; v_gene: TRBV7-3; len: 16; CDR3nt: TGTGCCAGCAGCGACCTCGGGACAGGGGACGCGGAGACCCAGTACTTC; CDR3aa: CASSDLGTGDAETQYF
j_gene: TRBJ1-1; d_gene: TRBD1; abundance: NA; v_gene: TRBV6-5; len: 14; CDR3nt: TGTGCCAGCAGTTACGGACAGGGGGACACTGAAGCTTTCTTT; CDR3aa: CASSYGQGDTEAFF
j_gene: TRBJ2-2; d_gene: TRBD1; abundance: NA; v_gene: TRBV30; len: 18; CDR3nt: TGTGCTGTATTCCGGGACAGGGGACCTCCTACGAACACCGGGGAGCTGTTTTTT; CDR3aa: CAVFRDRGPPTNTGELFF
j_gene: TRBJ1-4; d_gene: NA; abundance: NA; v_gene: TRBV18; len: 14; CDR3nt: TGTGCCAGCTCCCCGACAGCAACTAATGAAAAACTGTTTTTT; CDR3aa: CASSPTATNEKLFF
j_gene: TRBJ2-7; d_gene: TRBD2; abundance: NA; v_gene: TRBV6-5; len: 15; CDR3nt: TGTGCCAGCACCCGGCCGGCTAGCGGGAGGGCCGAGCAGTACTTC; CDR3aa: CASTRPASGRAEQYF
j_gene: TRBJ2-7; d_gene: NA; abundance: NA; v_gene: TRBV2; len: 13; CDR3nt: TGTGCCAGCAGTGATTTTCTGGTGAGCGAGCAGTACTTC; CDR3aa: CASSDFLVSEQYF
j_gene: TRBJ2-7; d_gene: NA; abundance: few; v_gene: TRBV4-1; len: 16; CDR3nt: TGCGCCAGCAGCCCCGGATTGCGGAGCCGCTTCTACGAGCAGTACTTC; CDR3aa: CASSPGLRSRFYEQYF
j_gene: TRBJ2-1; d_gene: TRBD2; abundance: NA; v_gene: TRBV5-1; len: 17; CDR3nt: TGCGCCAGCAGCTTGTTAGCGGGAGGGGGGCCCTACAATGAGCAGTTCTTC; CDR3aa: CASSLLAGGGPYNEQFF
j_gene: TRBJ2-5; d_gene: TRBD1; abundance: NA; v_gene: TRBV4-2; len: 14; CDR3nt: TGTGCCAGCAGCCAAACCGGGACAGAAGAGACCCAGTACTTC; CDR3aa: CASSQTGTEETQYF
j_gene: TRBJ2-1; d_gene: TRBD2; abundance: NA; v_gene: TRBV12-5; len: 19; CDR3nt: TGTGCTAGTGGTTTGTCTCTATTCAGGACTAGCGGGTTTAACAATGAGCAGTTCTTC; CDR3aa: CASGLSLFRTSGFNNEQFF
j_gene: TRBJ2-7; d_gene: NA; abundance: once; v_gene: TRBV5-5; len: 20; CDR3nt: TGTGCCAGCAGCTCGGACAGGGGGCGACGACTAGCGGGACGTTCCTACGAGCAGTACTTC; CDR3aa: CASSSDRGRRLAGRSYEQYF